Below, 17 T cell receptor beta chains from the same sample are listed, as sequenced in a study of blood T cell repertoires in COVID-19. Clones were read by immunoSEQ multiplex PCR, and TCRdb kept only the in-frame ones, dropping some. The sample holds about 300,000 clones, more than 70% seen once. Specimen: peripheral blood. The receptors come from a woman aged 30 to 39 who had recovered from COVID-19.

The rearrangement joins TRBV2 to TRBJ2-2; tentative D call: TRBD2 (6 bases). Germline loops: CDR1 SNHLY, CDR2 FYNNEI. Trimming cost V 5 bases and J 6 bases, with 13 bases left between them. This CDR3 has 14 residues. The CDR3 reads CASSPRLESGELFF. CDR3 sequence (DNA): TGTGCCAGCAGTCCCAGACTAGAGTCCGGGGAGCTGTTTTTT.

The chain carries TRBV28 and TRBJ1-6; D remains ambiguous. Trimming removed 1 base from V and 10 bases from J, with 14 bases in between. CDR3 size: 15 residues. Per germline, CDR1 MDHEN and CDR2 SYDVKM. CDR3 region: CASSLFTWGGSPLHF. CDR3 sequence (DNA): TGTGCCAGCAGTTTATTTACGTGGGGAGGCTCACCCCTCCACTTT.

The chain uses TRBV6-5 and TRBJ1-2, with D possibly being TRBD1 (6 bases). Germline CDR1 and CDR2: MNHEY and SVGAGI. CDR3 length: 15 amino acids. Trimming left V 0 bases short and J 4 bases short, with 12 bases between. The CDR3 sequence: CASSYSKDSVYGYTF. CDR3 DNA: TGTGCCAGCAGTTACTCGAAGGACAGCGTCTATGGCTACACCTTC.

The rearrangement joins TRBV7-9 to TRBJ2-1; 8 positions match TRBD1. Per the germline V gene, CDR1 is SEHNR and CDR2 is FQNEAQ (reference sequence). Trimming cost V 5 bases and J 0 bases; bases outside gene matches: 9. The length of the CDR3 is 17 residues. The CDR3 DNA is TGTGCCAGCAGCACCCGACTGGGGACAGGCTCCTACAATGAGCAGTTCTTC. Its protein product is CASSTRLGTGSYNEQFF.

The V and J genes are TRBV5-1 and TRBJ2-2, with 7 bases fitting TRBD1. Looked up from germline, CDR1 is SGHRS and CDR2 is YFSETQ. J was trimmed by 0 bases and V by 0 bases; bases with no gene match: 5. This CDR3 has 17 residues. The CDR3 region is CASSLGGQNPNTGELFF. DNA of the CDR3: TGCGCCAGCAGCTTGGGGGGACAGAATCCGAACACCGGGGAGCTGTTTTTT.

The chain links TRBV19 to TRBJ1-4, with D uncertain. Germline V lookup: CDR1 LNHDA, CDR2 SQIVND (reference sequence). Trimming cost V 6 bases and J 7 bases, with 15 bases left between them. The CDR3 length is 14 residues. The CDR3 DNA follows: TGTGCCAGTAGGTTCGGGTCGCGGGGTGAAAAACTGTTTTTT. Translated, it gives CASRFGSRGEKLFF. Filled out from reference TRBV19 and TRBJ1-4, the complete variable domain reads DGGITQSPKYLFRKEGQNVTLSCEQNLNHDAMYWYRQDPGQGLRLIYYSQIVNDFQKGDIAEGYSVSREKKESFPLTVTSAQKNPTAFYLCASRFGSRGEKLFFGSGTQLSVL.

This sequence joins TRBV7-6 and TRBJ2-7; 7 bases agree with TRBD2. This CDR3 comprises 14 residues. The germline V gene encodes CDR1 SGHVS and CDR2 FNYEAQ. V was clipped by 5 bases and J by 4 bases; unmatched bases: 8. Written as DNA, the CDR3 is TGTGCCAGCAGCCCCGCGGGGGAGGGATACGAGCAGTACTTC. Protein product: CASSPAGEGYEQYF.

This clone was detected once. The V and J genes are TRBV7-2 and TRBJ1-3; D unresolved. From germline, CDR1 is SGHTA and CDR2 FQGNSA. CDR3 size: 15 residues. The V gene lost 1 base and the J gene lost 3 bases, with 10 bases spanning the gap. The CDR3 loop is CASSLGNRFGNTIYF. The DNA of the CDR3 is TGTGCCAGCAGCTTAGGCAACCGGTTTGGAAACACCATATATTTT.

The chain uses TRBV29-1 and TRBJ2-2, with D tentatively TRBD1 (6 bases). The CDR3 contains 14 residues. The germline gives CDR1 SQVTM, CDR2 ANQGSEA. Trimming removed 4 bases from V and 0 bases from J, with 9 bases in between. In DNA, the CDR3 is TGCAGCGTTGGGACAGACGCGAACACCGGGGAGCTGTTTTTT. Its translation is CSVGTDANTGELFF.

The chain carries TRBV5-6 and TRBJ1-1, with D unresolved. The V gene's germline CDR1 is SGHDT and CDR2 YYEEEE. This CDR3 spans 13 amino acids. Trimming removed 4 bases from V and 0 bases from J, with 7 bases in between. CDR3 DNA sequence: TGTGCCAGCAGCACCGACTTGAACACTGAAGCTTTCTTT. It yields the protein CASSTDLNTEAFF. Full variable domain (rest looked up from reference TRBV5-6 and TRBJ1-1): DAGVTQSPTHLIKTRGQQVTLRCSPKSGHDTVSWYQQALGQGPQFIFQYYEEEERQRGNFPDRFSGHQFPNYSSELNVNALLLGDSALYLCASSTDLNTEAFFGQGTRLTVV.

V usage is TRBV4-1 and J usage is TRBJ2-5; possibly TRBD2 for D (5 bases). The CDR3 loop spans 17 amino acids. Germline V gene lookup returns CDR1 MGHRA and CDR2 YSYEKL. Trimming removed 0 bases at V and 4 bases at J, with 18 bases between. The CDR3 region is CASSQDRNIGLTETQYF. The CDR3 region has the DNA TGCGCCAGCAGCCAAGATCGTAATATTGGACTTACAGAGACCCAGTACTTC.

The gene calls are TRBV28 and TRBJ1-4; tentatively, D is TRBD1 (6 bases). Germline CDR1 MDHEN, CDR2 SYDVKM. The CDR3 contains 15 residues. Deletions cut 6 bases from V and 8 bases from J, with 19 bases between. DNA for the CDR3: TGTGCCAGCAGCATTGGGGACACAGGACGCGAAAAACTGTTTTTT. Translated: CASSIGDTGREKLFF.

The table lists this clone with a few counts. The rearrangement joins TRBV28 to TRBJ1-5, with D perhaps TRBD1 (5 bases). Looked up from germline, CDR1 is MDHEN and CDR2 is SYDVKM. V gave up 6 bases and J gave up 2 bases, with 17 bases separating them. The CDR3 sequence is 16 residues long. CDR3 DNA: TGTGCCAGCAGCCCGATCCCCGGCAGGGGCAATCAGCCCCAGCATTTT. Translating it yields CASSPIPGRGNQPQHF.

This chain uses TRBV28 with TRBJ1-1; no firm D call. Trimming shortened V by 3 bases and J by 2 bases, and 10 bases separated the two germline ends. Looked up from germline, CDR1 is MDHEN and CDR2 is SYDVKM. The CDR3 is 14 amino acids. CDR3: CASSLGSKNTEAFF. As DNA, the CDR3 is TGTGCCAGCAGTTTGGGCAGTAAAAACACTGAAGCTTTCTTT.

The gene calls are TRBV28 and TRBJ1-1, with 8 nucleotides matching TRBD1. Germline V gene lookup returns CDR1 MDHEN and CDR2 SYDVKM. This CDR3 has 17 amino acids. With 5 bases clipped from V and 0 bases from J, the junction kept 11 bases outside the gene matches. The CDR3 loop is CASSQLAGGSVNTEAFF. The DNA of the CDR3 is TGTGCCAGCAGTCAATTAGCAGGGGGCTCGGTGAACACTGAAGCTTTCTTT.

The V call is TRBV30, the J call TRBJ2-7; 12 bases are a match to TRBD1. Germline trimming cut 4 bases from V and 0 bases from J; bases unmatched to any gene: 4. This CDR3 region has 15 residues. From germline, CDR1 is GTSNPN and CDR2 SVGIG (reference sequence). This CDR3 is CAWNTGQGASYEQYF. CDR3 nucleotides: TGTGCCTGGAACACGGGACAGGGGGCCTCCTACGAGCAGTACTTC.

This sequence joins TRBV5-1 and TRBJ1-1; 12 bases fit TRBD1. Trimming cost V 3 bases and J 0 bases; bases outside gene matches: 3. This CDR3 region has 16 residues. Germline CDR1 and CDR2: SGHRS and YFSETQ. The CDR3, as DNA: TGCGCCAGCAGCTGGGGACAGGGGGCCGTGAACACTGAAGCTTTCTTT. Protein: CASSWGQGAVNTEAFF. Full variable domain (missing parts from reference TRBV5-1 and TRBJ1-1): KAGVTQTPRYLIKTRGQQVTLSCSPISGHRSVSWYQQTPGQGLQFLFEYFSETQRNKGNFPGRFSGRQFSNSRSEMNVSTLELGDSALYLCASSWGQGAVNTEAFFGQGTRLTVV.